The next 14 T cell receptor beta chains were all read from a single sample in a study of shared clonotypes between healthy human individuals. TCRdb keeps only in-frame clones here, not all; method: immunoSEQ multiplex PCR. The sample contains a few million clones, more than 85% of which appear only once. The sequencing input was naive CD4+ T cells from PBMCs. Subset given: CD45RA+ positively selected. The source is a man aged 18 to 30 in good health. Some clones in this sample may be carry-over from other donors' samples.

V gene TRBV6-5 combines with J gene TRBJ2-5; possible D gene TRBD2, 6 bases. The V and J ends lost 3 bases and 5 bases respectively, with 10 bases between them. There are 13 residues in the CDR3. Germline V gene data show CDR1 as MNHEY and CDR2 as SVGAGI. This CDR3 reads CASSYGGTETQYF. The CDR3, as DNA: TGTGCCAGCAGTTATGGCGGGACGGAGACCCAGTACTTC.

V gene TRBV5-1 combines with J gene TRBJ2-2; 9 bases align to TRBD1. CDR1 and CDR2 from the germline V gene are SGHRS and YFSETQ. The V gene end was trimmed by 6 bases and the J gene end by 4 bases; junction bases not matched to a gene: 10. The CDR3 has 16 amino acids. The CDR3 DNA reads TGCGCCAGCACCCAGGTTCGACAGGGGGGCACCGGGGAGCTGTTTTTT. It codes for CASTQVRQGGTGELFF.

The chain employs TRBV19 and TRBJ2-3; 10 nucleotides agree with TRBD1. Germline V gene sequence: CDR1 LNHDA, CDR2 SQIVND (reference sequence). With V trimmed by 9 bases and J by 3 bases, 9 bases remained unmatched. The CDR3 contains 15 residues. CDR3 sequence (DNA): TGTGCCAGACGACCCCGGGACAGGGGAACAGATACGCAGTATTTT. It specifies CARRPRDRGTDTQYF.

This clone was seen just once. The chain has TRBV2 and TRBJ2-7; TRBD2 agrees at 7 bases. J lost 2 bases, V lost 5 bases, and 3 bases had no gene match. The CDR3 extends over 13 amino acids. The germline gives CDR1 SNHLY, CDR2 FYNNEI. This CDR3 is CASSYGLAYEQYF. The DNA for the CDR3 is TGTGCCAGCAGTTACGGACTAGCCTACGAGCAGTACTTC.

The chain uses TRBV6-6 and TRBJ2-6; D remains unclear. The V end was cut by 4 bases, the J end by 1 base, with 8 bases between. Germline loops: CDR1 MNHNY, CDR2 SVGAGI (reference sequence). The CDR3 runs 15 residues. The CDR3 spells CASSWTPSGANVLTF. CDR3 bases: TGTGCCAGCAGTTGGACCCCGTCTGGGGCCAACGTCCTGACTTTC.

This clone appeared once. V and J are TRBV11-2 and TRBJ1-6; perhaps TRBD1 as D (5 bases). The CDR3 contains 16 residues. The germline V gene encodes CDR1 SGHAT and CDR2 FQNNGV. Deletions cut 0 bases from V and 3 bases from J, with 9 bases between. Written as DNA, the CDR3 is TGTGCCAGCAGCTTAGACGGACAAGGCTATAATTCACCCCTCCACTTT. This sequence encodes CASSLDGQGYNSPLHF. The full variable domain, completed using reference TRBV11-2 and TRBJ1-6, is EAGVAQSPRYKIIEKRQSVAFWCNPISGHATLYWYQQILGQGPKLLIQFQNNGVVDDSQLPKDRFSAERLKGVDSTLKIQPAKLEDSAVYLCASSLDGQGYNSPLHFGNGTRLTVT.

V usage is TRBV10-3 and J usage is TRBJ1-1; TRBD1 agrees at 7 bases. The CDR3 covers 14 residues. CDR1 is ENHRY, CDR2 SYGVKD, per germline. The junction had 4 bases not matched to a gene; V was cut back by 0 bases and J by 6 bases. This chain's CDR3 is CAISESRDRAEAFF. As DNA, the CDR3 is TGTGCCATCAGTGAGTCCCGGGACAGAGCTGAAGCTTTCTTT.

The genes are TRBV7-3 and TRBJ2-5, with TRBD2 identical over 10 bases. The V and J ends lost 5 bases and 3 bases, in that order; junction bases with no gene match: 6. Germline CDR1 is SGHTA and CDR2 is FQGTGA. The CDR3 contains 15 residues. The CDR3 DNA sequence: TGTGCCAGCAGCCCTACTAGCGGGGCAGAAGAGACCCAGTACTTC. It translates to CASSPTSGAEETQYF.

This clone occurred once. The genes are TRBV29-1 and TRBJ1-2; D gene uncertain. The CDR3 extends over 13 amino acids. Looked up from germline, CDR1 is SQVTM and CDR2 is ANQGSEA. V was clipped by 3 bases and J by 4 bases, with 12 bases between them. The CDR3 loop reads CSVERYDFYGYTF. In nucleotides, the CDR3 is TGCAGCGTTGAGAGATACGACTTCTATGGCTACACCTTC.

The CDR3: CASSPIAGGGETQYF. CDR3 nucleotide sequence: TGTGCCAGCAGTCCCATAGCGGGAGGGGGGGAGACCCAGTACTTC. This chain connects TRBV28 to TRBJ2-5, with 11 bases aligning to TRBD2. Germline assignment: CDR1 MDHEN and CDR2 SYDVKM. The junction had 7 bases not matched to a gene; V was cut back by 5 bases and J by 5 bases. The CDR3 totals 15 residues.

V is TRBV27 and J is TRBJ2-3; D may correspond to TRBD1 or TRBD2 (6 bases each). With 2 bases removed from V and 2 bases from J, the gap between germline ends came to 14 bases. The CDR3 length is 16 residues. Germline V gene sequence: CDR1 MNHEY, CDR2 SMNVEV (reference sequence). The CDR3 bases are TGTGCCAGCAGTTTAGGGCAGGGGAGGCCCACAGATACGCAGTATTTT. Translation gives CASSLGQGRPTDTQYF.

This chain links TRBV7-2 with TRBJ1-1; D uncertain. Trimming left V 1 base short and J 1 base short, with 13 bases between. Germline loops: CDR1 SGHTA, CDR2 FQGNSA. The length of the CDR3 is 16 residues. CDR3 DNA sequence: TGTGCCAGCAGCTTAGTGGCAGCCTTAACGAACACTGAAGCTTTCTTT. It translates to CASSLVAALTNTEAFF.

As DNA, the CDR3 is TGTGCCATCAGTGAGCCCTTCGGCTCCTACGAGCAGTACTTC. It encodes CAISEPFGSYEQYF. The rearrangement uses TRBV10-3 and TRBJ2-7, with D unclear. Germline CDR1 ENHRY, CDR2 SYGVKD. Trimming removed 2 bases at V and 0 bases at J, with 8 bases between. There are 14 residues in the CDR3.

The chain joins TRBV6-1 to TRBJ2-1; D is ambiguous. Trimming removed 3 bases from V and 4 bases from J, with 7 bases in between. Germline loops: CDR1 MNHNS, CDR2 SASEGT. There are 13 residues in the CDR3. The chain's CDR3 is CASSDGYYNEQFF. CDR3 DNA sequence: TGTGCCAGCAGTGACGGTTATTACAATGAGCAGTTCTTC.